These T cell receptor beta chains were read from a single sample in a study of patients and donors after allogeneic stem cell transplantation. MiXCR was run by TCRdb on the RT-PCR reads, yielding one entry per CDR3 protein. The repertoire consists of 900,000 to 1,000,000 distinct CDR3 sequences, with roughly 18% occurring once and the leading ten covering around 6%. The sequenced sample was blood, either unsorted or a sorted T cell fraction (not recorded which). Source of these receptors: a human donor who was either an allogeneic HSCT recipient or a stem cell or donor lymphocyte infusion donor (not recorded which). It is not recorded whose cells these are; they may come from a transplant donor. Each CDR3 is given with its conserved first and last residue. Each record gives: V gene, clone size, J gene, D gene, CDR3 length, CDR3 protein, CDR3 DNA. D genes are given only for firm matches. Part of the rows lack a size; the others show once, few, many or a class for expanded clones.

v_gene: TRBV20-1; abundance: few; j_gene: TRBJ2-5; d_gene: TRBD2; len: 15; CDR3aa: CSARRSSGNQETQYF; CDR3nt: TGCAGTGCTAGGAGGTCTAGCGGCAACCAAGAGACCCAGTACTTC
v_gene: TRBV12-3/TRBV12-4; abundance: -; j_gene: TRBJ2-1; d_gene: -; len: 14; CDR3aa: CASSPIDTYNEQFF; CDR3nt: TGTGCCAGCAGTCCAATTGACACCTACAATGAGCAGTTCTTC
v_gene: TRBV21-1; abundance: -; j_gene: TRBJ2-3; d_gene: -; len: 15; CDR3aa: CASATSGRSSHTQYF; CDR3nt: TGTGCCAGCGCCACCTCCGGGCGTTCTAGCCATACGCAGTATTTT
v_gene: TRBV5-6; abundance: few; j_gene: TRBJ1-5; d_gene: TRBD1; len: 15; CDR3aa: CASSLTGQGNHPQHF; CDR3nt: TGTGCCAGCAGCTTAACCGGACAGGGAAATCACCCCCAGCATTTT
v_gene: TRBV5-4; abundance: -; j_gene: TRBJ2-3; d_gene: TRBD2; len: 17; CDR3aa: CASSSNGLARDTDTQYF; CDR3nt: TGTGCCAGCAGCTCCAACGGACTAGCACGGGACACAGATACGCAGTATTTT
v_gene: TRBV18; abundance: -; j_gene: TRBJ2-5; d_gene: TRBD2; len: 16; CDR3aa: CASSPSLAGAQETQYF; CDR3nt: TGTGCCAGCTCACCCTCTTTAGCGGGAGCTCAAGAGACCCAGTACTTC
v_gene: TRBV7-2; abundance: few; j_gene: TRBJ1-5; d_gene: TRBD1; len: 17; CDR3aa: CASSPTPGQAGNQPQHF; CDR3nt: TGTGCCAGCAGCCCCACGCCGGGACAGGCGGGCAATCAGCCCCAGCATTTT
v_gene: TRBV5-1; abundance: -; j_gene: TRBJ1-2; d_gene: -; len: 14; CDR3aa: CASSYTQVNYGYTF; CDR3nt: TGCGCCAGCAGCTATACTCAGGTTAACTATGGCTACACCTTC
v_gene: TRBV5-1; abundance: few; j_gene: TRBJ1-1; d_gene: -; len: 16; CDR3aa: CASSLEVSSMNTEAFF; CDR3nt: TGCGCCAGCAGCTTGGAGGTCAGCAGCATGAACACTGAAGCTTTCTTT
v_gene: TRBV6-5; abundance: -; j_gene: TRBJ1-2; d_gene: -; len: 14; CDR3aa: CASSYYRTSRGYTF; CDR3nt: TGTGCCAGCAGTTACTATAGGACGTCTCGTGGCTACACCTTC
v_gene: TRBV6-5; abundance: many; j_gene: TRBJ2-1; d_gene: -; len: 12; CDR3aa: CAVGPPYNEQFF; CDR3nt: TGTGCCGTTGGTCCACCCTACAATGAGCAGTTCTTC
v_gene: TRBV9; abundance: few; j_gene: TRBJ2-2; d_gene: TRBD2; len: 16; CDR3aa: CASSVALAANTGELFF; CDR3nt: TGTGCCAGCAGCGTAGCACTAGCGGCGAACACCGGGGAGCTGTTTTTT
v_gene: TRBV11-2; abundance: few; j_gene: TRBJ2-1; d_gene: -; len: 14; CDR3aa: CASSLVPVAREQFF; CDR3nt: TGTGCCAGCAGCTTAGTACCGGTGGCTCGCGAGCAGTTCTTC
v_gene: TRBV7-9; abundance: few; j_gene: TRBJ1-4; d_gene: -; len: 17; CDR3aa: CASSLGVSRQGNEKLFF; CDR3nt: TGTGCCAGCAGCTTAGGGGTCAGTCGACAAGGGAATGAAAAACTGTTTTTT
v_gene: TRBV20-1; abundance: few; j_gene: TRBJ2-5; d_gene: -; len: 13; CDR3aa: CSAPAVGGETQYF; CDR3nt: TGCAGTGCTCCAGCCGTTGGGGGGGAGACCCAGTACTTC
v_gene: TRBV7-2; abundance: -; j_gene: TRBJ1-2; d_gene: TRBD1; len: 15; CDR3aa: CASSSYYRQGYGYTF; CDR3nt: TGTGCCAGCAGCTCATACTATCGACAGGGCTATGGCTACACCTTC
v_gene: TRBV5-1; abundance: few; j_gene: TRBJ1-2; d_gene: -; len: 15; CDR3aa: CASSLDRAGNYGYTF; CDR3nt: TGCGCCAGCAGCTTGGATCGTGCAGGGAACTATGGCTACACCTTC
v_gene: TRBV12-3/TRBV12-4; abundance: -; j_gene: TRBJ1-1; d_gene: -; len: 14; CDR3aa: CASRAQGRTREAFF; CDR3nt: TGTGCCAGCAGGGCCCAGGGTAGAACGCGTGAAGCTTTCTTT
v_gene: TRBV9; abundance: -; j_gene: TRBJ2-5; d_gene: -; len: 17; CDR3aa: CASSVGRWSGRPETQYF; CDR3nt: TGTGCCAGCAGCGTAGGGCGGTGGAGCGGTCGGCCAGAGACCCAGTACTTC
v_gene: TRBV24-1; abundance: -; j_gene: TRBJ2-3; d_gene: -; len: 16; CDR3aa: CATQWGGTKPSDTQYF; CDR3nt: TGTGCCACACAGTGGGGTGGGACCAAACCATCAGATACGCAGTATTTT
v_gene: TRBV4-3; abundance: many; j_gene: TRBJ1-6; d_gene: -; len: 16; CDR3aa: CASSQVRCSYNSPLHF; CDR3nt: TGCGCCAGCAGCCAAGTGCGGTGCTCCTATAATTCACCCCTCCACTTT
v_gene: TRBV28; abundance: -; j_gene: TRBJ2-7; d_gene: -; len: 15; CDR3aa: CASSLSDLSSYEQYF; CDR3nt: TGTGCCAGCAGTTTATCGGACTTGAGCTCCTACGAGCAGTACTTC
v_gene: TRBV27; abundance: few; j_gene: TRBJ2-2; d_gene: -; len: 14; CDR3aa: CASSLMGHTGELFF; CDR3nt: TGTGCCAGCAGTTTAATGGGACACACCGGGGAGCTGTTTTTT
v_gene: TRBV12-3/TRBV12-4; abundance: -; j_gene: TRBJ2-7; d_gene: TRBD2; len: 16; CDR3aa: CASSLGGGRSASEQYF; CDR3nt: TGTGCCAGCAGTTTAGGAGGCGGGAGATCGGCCTCCGAGCAGTACTTC
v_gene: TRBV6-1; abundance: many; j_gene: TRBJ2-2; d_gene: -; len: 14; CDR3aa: CASSRSPRTGELFF; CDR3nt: TGTGCCAGCAGCCGCTCCCCTCGCACCGGGGAGCTGTTTTTT
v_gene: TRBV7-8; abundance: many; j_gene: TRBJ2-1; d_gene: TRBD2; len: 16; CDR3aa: CASSPPTAGVYNEQFF; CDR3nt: TGTGCCAGCAGCCCACCCACAGCGGGGGTATACAATGAGCAGTTCTTC
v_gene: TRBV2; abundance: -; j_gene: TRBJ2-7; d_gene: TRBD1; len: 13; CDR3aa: CASSRTGLIEQYF; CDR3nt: TGTGCCAGCAGTAGGACAGGGCTAATCGAGCAGTACTTC
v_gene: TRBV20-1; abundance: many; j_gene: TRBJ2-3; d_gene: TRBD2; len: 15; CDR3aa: CSASSGGLSTDTQYF; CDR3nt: TGCAGTGCTTCTTCGGGGGGGCTAAGCACAGATACGCAGTATTTT
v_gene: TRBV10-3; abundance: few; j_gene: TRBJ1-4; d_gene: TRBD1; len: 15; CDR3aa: CAISASTGVDEKLFF; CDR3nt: TGTGCCATCAGTGCTTCAACAGGGGTGGATGAAAAACTGTTTTTT
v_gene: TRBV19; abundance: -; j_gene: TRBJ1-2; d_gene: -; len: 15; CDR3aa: CASSVSRQRNYGYTF; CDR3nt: TGTGCCAGTAGTGTGTCCAGACAGCGGAACTATGGCTACACCTTC
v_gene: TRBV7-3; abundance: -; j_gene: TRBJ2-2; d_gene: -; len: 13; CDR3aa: CASSQTYTGELFF; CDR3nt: TGTGCCAGCAGCCAAACGTATACCGGGGAGCTGTTTTTT
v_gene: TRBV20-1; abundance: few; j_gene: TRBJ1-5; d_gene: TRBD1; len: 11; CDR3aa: CSVTTGTGPHF; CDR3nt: TGCAGTGTAACGACCGGGACAGGACCGCATTTT
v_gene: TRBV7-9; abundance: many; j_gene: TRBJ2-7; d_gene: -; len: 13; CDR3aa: CASSIGGSYEQYF; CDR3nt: TGTGCCAGCAGCATCGGGGGTTCCTACGAGCAGTACTTC
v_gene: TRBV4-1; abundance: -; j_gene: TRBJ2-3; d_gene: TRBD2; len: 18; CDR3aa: CASSQRLAGGLSADTQYF; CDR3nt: TGCGCCAGCAGCCAACGACTAGCGGGGGGGCTTAGTGCAGATACGCAGTATTTT
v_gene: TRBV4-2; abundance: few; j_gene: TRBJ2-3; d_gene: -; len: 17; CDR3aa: CASSQDPGSVGTDTQYF; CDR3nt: TGTGCCAGCAGCCAAGATCCAGGGTCGGTGGGCACAGATACGCAGTATTTT
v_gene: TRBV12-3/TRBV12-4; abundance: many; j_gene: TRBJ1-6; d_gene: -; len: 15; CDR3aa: CASRDGQIGNSPLHF; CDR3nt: TGTGCCAGCAGGGATGGACAGATTGGCAATTCACCCCTCCACTTT
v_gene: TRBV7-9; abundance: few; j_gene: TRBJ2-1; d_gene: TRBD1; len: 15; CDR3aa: CASSLGDRDDNEQFF; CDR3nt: TGTGCCAGCAGCTTAGGGGACAGGGATGACAATGAGCAGTTCTTC
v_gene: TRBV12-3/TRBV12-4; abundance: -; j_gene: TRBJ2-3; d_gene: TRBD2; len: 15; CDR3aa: CASSLFGTSGDTQYF; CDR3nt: TGTGCCAGCAGTTTATTTGGGACTAGTGGAGATACGCAGTATTTT
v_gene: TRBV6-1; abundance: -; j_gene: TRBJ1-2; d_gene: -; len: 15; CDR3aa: CASSEALVGGYGYTF; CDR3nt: TGTGCCAGCAGTGAAGCGCTTGTAGGGGGCTATGGCTACACCTTC
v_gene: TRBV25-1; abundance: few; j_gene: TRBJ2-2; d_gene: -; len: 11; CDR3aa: CASSGHGELFF; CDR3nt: TGTGCCAGCAGTGGGCACGGGGAGCTGTTTTTT
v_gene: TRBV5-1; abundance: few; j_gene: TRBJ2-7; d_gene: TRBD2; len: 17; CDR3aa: CASRGTTTPSTLYEQYF; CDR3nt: TGCGCCAGCAGGGGGACTACCACACCCTCGACTCTCTACGAGCAGTACTTC
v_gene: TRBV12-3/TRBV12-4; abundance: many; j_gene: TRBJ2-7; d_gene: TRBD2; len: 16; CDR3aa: CASSPATSGRPYEQYF; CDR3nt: TGTGCCAGCAGCCCTGCGACTAGCGGGAGACCCTACGAGCAGTACTTC
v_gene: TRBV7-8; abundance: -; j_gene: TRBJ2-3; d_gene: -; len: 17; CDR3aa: CASSLVSSIGGTDTQYF; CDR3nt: TGTGCCAGCAGCTTAGTTTCTTCGATCGGGGGCACAGATACGCAGTATTTT
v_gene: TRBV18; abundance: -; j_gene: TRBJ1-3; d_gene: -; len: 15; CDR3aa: CASSPQGNSGNTIYF; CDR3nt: TGTGCCAGCTCACCACAGGGAAACTCTGGAAACACCATATATTTT
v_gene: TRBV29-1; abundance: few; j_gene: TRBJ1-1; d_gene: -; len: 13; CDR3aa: CSFYRRMNTEAFF; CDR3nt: TGCAGCTTCTACCGGCGAATGAACACTGAAGCTTTCTTT
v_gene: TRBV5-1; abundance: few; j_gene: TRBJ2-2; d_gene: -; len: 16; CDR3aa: CASSLEISGLTGELFF; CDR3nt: TGCGCCAGCAGCTTGGAAATTAGCGGCCTCACCGGGGAGCTGTTTTTT
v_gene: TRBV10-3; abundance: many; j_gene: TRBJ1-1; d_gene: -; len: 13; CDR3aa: CAISGIGNTEAFF; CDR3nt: TGTGCCATCAGCGGTATTGGGAACACTGAAGCTTTCTTT
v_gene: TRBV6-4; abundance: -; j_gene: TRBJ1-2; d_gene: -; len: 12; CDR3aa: CASSDGLVGYTF; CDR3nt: TGTGCCAGCAGTGACGGCTTAGTTGGCTACACCTTC
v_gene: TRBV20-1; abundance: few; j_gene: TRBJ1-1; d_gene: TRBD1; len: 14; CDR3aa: CSARATGKKGSAFF; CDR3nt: TGCAGTGCTAGAGCGACAGGGAAGAAGGGTTCAGCTTTCTTT
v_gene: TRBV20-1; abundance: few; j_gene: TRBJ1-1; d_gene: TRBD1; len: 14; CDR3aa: CSAYTDRGNTEAFF; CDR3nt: TGCAGTGCCTATACGGACAGGGGAAACACTGAAGCTTTCTTT
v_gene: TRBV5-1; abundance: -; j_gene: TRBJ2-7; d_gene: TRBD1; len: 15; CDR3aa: CASSLARDSFYEQYF; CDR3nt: TGCGCCAGCAGCCTAGCCAGGGACAGCTTCTACGAGCAGTACTTC
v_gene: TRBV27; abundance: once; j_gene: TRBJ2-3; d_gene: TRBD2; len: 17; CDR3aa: CASSWGTSGRAEDTQYF; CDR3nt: TGTGCCAGCAGTTGGGGGACTAGCGGGAGGGCCGAGGATACGCAGTATTTT
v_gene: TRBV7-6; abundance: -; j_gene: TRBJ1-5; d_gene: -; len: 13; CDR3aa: CASTVGQNQPQHF; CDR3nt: TGTGCCAGCACGGTCGGTCAGAATCAGCCCCAGCATTTT
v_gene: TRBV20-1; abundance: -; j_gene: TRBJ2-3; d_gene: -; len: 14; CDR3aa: CSARKASGTDTQYF; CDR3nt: TGCAGTGCTAGAAAGGCCTCCGGCACAGATACGCAGTATTTT
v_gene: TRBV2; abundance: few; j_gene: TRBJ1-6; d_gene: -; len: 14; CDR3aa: CASISDRMNSPLHF; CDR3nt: TGTGCCAGCATTTCCGACAGGATGAATTCACCCCTCCACTTT
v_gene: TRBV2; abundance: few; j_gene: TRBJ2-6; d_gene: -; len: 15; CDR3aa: CASRGGRSGANVLTF; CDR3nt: TGTGCCAGCAGGGGGGGACGCTCTGGGGCCAACGTCCTGACTTTC
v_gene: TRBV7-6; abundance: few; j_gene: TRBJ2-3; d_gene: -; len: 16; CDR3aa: CASSLRDGGSTDTQYF; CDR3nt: TGTGCCAGCAGCTTACGCGATGGGGGGAGTACAGATACGCAGTATTTT
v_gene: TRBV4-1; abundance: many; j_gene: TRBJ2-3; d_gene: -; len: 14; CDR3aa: CASRSIGVTDTQYF; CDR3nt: TGCGCCAGCAGGTCGATCGGTGTCACAGATACGCAGTATTTT
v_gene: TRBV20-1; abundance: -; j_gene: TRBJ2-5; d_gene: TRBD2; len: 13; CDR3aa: CSARVGGLGTQYF; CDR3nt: TGCAGTGCTAGAGTGGGAGGGCTAGGGACCCAGTACTTC
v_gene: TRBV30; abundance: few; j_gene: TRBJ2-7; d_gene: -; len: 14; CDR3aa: CAWSVHGRVYEQYF; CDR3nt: TGTGCCTGGAGTGTACATGGCAGGGTTTACGAGCAGTACTTC